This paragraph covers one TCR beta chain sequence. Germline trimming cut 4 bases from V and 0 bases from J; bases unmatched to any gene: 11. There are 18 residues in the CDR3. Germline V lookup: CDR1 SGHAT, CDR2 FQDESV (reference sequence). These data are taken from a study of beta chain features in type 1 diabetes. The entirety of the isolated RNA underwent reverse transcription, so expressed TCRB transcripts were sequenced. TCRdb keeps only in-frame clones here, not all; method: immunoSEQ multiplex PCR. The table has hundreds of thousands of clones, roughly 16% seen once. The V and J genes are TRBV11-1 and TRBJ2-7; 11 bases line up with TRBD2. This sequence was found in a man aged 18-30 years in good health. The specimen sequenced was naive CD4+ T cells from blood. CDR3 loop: CASSSQSSSGRYSYEQYF. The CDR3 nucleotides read TGTGCCAGCAGCTCACAATCCTCTAGCGGGAGGTACTCCTACGAGCAGTACTTC.